The 30 T cell receptor beta chains below all came from one sample that was sequenced in a study of radiation and T cells in renal cell carcinoma. Noted time point: blood 2 weeks post-SBRT. The sample's treatment: 15 Gy SBRT to primary tumor, nephrectomy 4 weeks later. Generated by immunoSEQ multiplex PCR, the TCRdb table keeps only in-frame clones and is missing some. The table shows some 150,000 clones, with about 87% occurring only once. The specimen comprised blood, sampled from a patient whose treatment included radiotherapy and nephrectomy. These receptors were obtained from a woman aged 45-59 years with renal cell carcinoma.

The chain carries TRBV11-3 and TRBJ2-5, with 7 nucleotides matching TRBD1. Germline V gene lookup returns CDR1 SGHNT and CDR2 YENEEA. The CDR3 runs 14 residues. Losses at the gene ends were 5 bases for V and 5 bases for J; bases not matched to a gene: 8. DNA for the CDR3: TGTGCCAGCAGCGCACGACAGGGTTCGGAGACCCAGTACTTC. Its translation: CASSARQGSETQYF.

The chain couples TRBV6-1 to TRBJ2-7; TRBD1 might be the D (6 bases). Germline CDR1 reads MNHNS; CDR2 reads SASEGT. V dropped 7 bases and J dropped 3 bases, with 13 bases sitting between them. This CDR3 has 13 residues. DNA for the CDR3: TGTGCCAGCATGAGGACAGCCAGCTACGAGCAGTACTTC. Amino acid sequence: CASMRTASYEQYF.

This clone was counted a few times. The chain links TRBV5-4 to TRBJ2-7, with D perhaps matching TRBD2 (6 bases). V dropped 3 bases and J dropped 5 bases, with 6 bases sitting between them. This CDR3 comprises 11 residues. CDR1 and CDR2 (germline): SGHNT, YYREEE (reference sequence). The CDR3 spells CASSWGDEQYF. In DNA form, the CDR3 reads TGTGCCAGCAGCTGGGGGGACGAGCAGTACTTC.

The chain employs TRBV7-8 and TRBJ2-1, with 7 nucleotides matching TRBD2. The CDR3 is made up of 16 amino acids. The junction had 13 bases not matched to a gene; V was cut back by 5 bases and J by 6 bases. Germline V gives CDR1 SGHVS, CDR2 FQNEAQ. The CDR3 DNA follows: TGTGCCAGCAGCCTACATTATGGGGGGGGTTTCAATGAGCAGTTCTTC. This translates into CASSLHYGGGFNEQFF.

The V and J genes are TRBV29-1 and TRBJ2-1, with TRBD2 identical over 9 bases. The CDR3 contains 16 residues. V gave up 5 bases and J gave up 4 bases; unmatched junction bases: 12. The germline gives CDR1 SQVTM, CDR2 ANQGSEA. CDR3 in amino acids: CSVPSGGLYRYNEQFF. The CDR3 region has the DNA TGCAGCGTTCCCAGCGGGGGGCTATACAGATACAATGAGCAGTTCTTC.

This rearrangement joins TRBV5-1 to TRBJ2-5; TRBD2 matches 10 bases. Germline CDR1 and CDR2: SGHRS and YFSETQ. CDR3 length equals 16 residues. V lost 2 bases to trimming and J lost 2 bases; unmatched junction nucleotides: 6. The CDR3 protein is CASSFPSGGPQETQYF. In nucleotides, the CDR3 is TGCGCCAGCAGCTTCCCTAGCGGGGGTCCGCAAGAGACCCAGTACTTC.

The chain joins TRBV7-3 to TRBJ2-6; D gene uncertain. The V and J ends lost 5 bases and 3 bases respectively, with 11 bases between them. Germline-derived CDR1 and CDR2 are SGHTA and FQGTGA. The CDR3 is 15 amino acids. CDR3 amino acids: CASSPPLYGANVLTF. The DNA of the CDR3 is TGTGCCAGCAGCCCCCCCCTTTATGGGGCCAACGTCCTGACTTTC.

The V gene is TRBV19, the J gene TRBJ1-2, with 10 nucleotides matching TRBD1. With 3 bases clipped from V and 4 bases from J, the junction kept 5 bases outside the gene matches. This CDR3 spans 15 amino acids. Germline V gene sequence: CDR1 LNHDA, CDR2 SQIVND (reference sequence). CDR3 bases: TGTGCCAGTAGTATTACCCGGGACAGGGGCTATGGCTACACCTTC. Protein: CASSITRDRGYGYTF.

In its sample, this clone was seen once. This rearrangement joins TRBV7-6 to TRBJ2-7; 7 bases line up with TRBD1. The CDR3 has 13 amino acids. V shed 5 bases and J 3 bases; nucleotides not matched to a gene: 4. CDR1 is SGHVS and CDR2 is FNYEAQ in the germline V gene. The CDR3 sequence is CASSMAGGYEQYF. For the CDR3, the DNA is TGTGCCAGCAGCATGGCAGGGGGCTACGAGCAGTACTTC.

This chain connects TRBV6-5 to TRBJ2-7; possible D gene TRBD2, 6 bases. CDR3 length: 13 amino acids. CDR1 is MNHEY, CDR2 SVGAGI, per germline. V was clipped by 6 bases and J by 5 bases, with 14 bases between them. The CDR3 sequence: CASSAPTRHEQYF. The DNA of the CDR3 is TGTGCCAGCAGCGCCCCGACTAGACACGAGCAGTACTTC.

The rearrangement joins TRBV7-8 to TRBJ1-5, with D uncertain. This CDR3 has 15 amino acids. The V end lost 5 bases, the J end lost 3 bases, and 14 bases lay between the germline ends. The germline V gene has CDR1 SGHVS and CDR2 FQNEAQ. In nucleotides, the CDR3 is TGTGCCAGCAGCCCTTCCGCGAGTAACAATCAGCCCCAGCATTTT. Translated: CASSPSASNNQPQHF.

To note about this clone: Other nucleotide sequences in the sample specify the same CDR3. The rearrangement uses TRBV9 and TRBJ1-5; D not resolved. This CDR3 has 15 residues. V was pared by 4 bases and J by 2 bases, with 13 bases between. Germline V gives CDR1 SGDLS, CDR2 YYNGEE. The CDR3 loop is CASSPPGRGNQPQHF. CDR3 bases: TGTGCCAGCAGCCCCCCTGGGAGGGGCAATCAGCCCCAGCATTTT.

This clone was seen once. DNA of the CDR3: TGTGCCAGCAGTGGGACAGGGGGCAACTATGGCTACACCTTC. Amino acids: CASSGTGGNYGYTF. V is TRBV25-1 and J is TRBJ1-2, with 11 bases matching TRBD1. This CDR3 spans 14 amino acids. Germline values: CDR1 MGHDK, CDR2 SYGVNS. Trimming took 4 bases from V and 2 from J; bases not matched to a gene: 0.

The chain links TRBV5-5 to TRBJ2-3; 7 nucleotides agree with TRBD2. Germline V gene lookup returns CDR1 SGHKS and CDR2 YYEKEE (reference sequence). The CDR3 loop spans 14 amino acids. J was trimmed by 3 bases and V by 4 bases; bases with no gene match: 5. As DNA, the CDR3 is TGTGCCAGCAGCGGGGAGGGGAGGACAGATACGCAGTATTTT. Translated: CASSGEGRTDTQYF.

This chain connects TRBV7-8 to TRBJ1-4, with D perhaps matching TRBD1 (6 bases). V dropped 5 bases and J dropped 4 bases, with 17 bases sitting between them. CDR1 and CDR2 (germline): SGHVS, FQNEAQ. The length of the CDR3 is 16 residues. The CDR3 here is CASSVTGTRDNEKLFF. The CDR3 nucleotides read TGTGCCAGCAGCGTGACCGGGACAAGGGATAATGAAAAACTGTTTTTT. Full variable domain (rest looked up from reference TRBV7-8 and TRBJ1-4): GAGVSQSPRYKVAKRGQDVALRCDPISGHVSLFWYQQALGQGPEFLTYFQNEAQLDKSGLPSDRFFAERPEGSVSTLKIQRTQQEDSAVYLCASSVTGTRDNEKLFFGSGTQLSVL.

In this sample, this clone turned up once. CDR3: CASRETGANYGYTF. The CDR3 DNA reads as TGTGCCAGCAGAGAGACGGGCGCTAACTATGGCTACACCTTC. The chain carries TRBV6-5 and TRBJ1-2; D remains ambiguous. Looked up from germline, CDR1 is MNHEY and CDR2 is SVGAGI. This CDR3 is built from 14 residues. V was clipped by 6 bases and J by 0 bases, with 11 bases between them.

This chain connects TRBV7-9 to TRBJ1-5; no firm D call. The CDR3 is 14 amino acids. Germline-derived CDR1 and CDR2 are SEHNR and FQNEAQ (reference sequence). Trimming cost V 1 base and J 7 bases, with 11 bases left between them. The CDR3 sequence: CASSLDSGNQPQHF. The DNA of the CDR3 is TGTGCCAGCAGCTTAGATTCGGGGAACCAGCCCCAGCATTTT.

This clone is termed medium-sized (0.01 to 0.1%). CDR3 region: CASSPVYSSGNTIYF. The CDR3 DNA follows: TGTGCCAGTAGTCCCGTTTACAGCTCTGGAAACACCATATATTTT. The genes are TRBV19 and TRBJ1-3; the D is unclear. The V gene lost 5 bases and the J gene lost 0 bases, with 11 bases spanning the gap. CDR1 is LNHDA, CDR2 SQIVND, per germline (reference sequence). The CDR3 is 15 amino acids.

The count of this clone is one. The chain recombines TRBV18 with TRBJ2-7; D gene unclear. Germline-derived CDR1 and CDR2 are KGHSH and LQKENI. This CDR3 has 12 amino acids. Deletions cut 3 bases from V and 4 bases from J, with 7 bases between. The CDR3 DNA follows: TGTGCCAGCTCACCGCGGATTTACGAGCAGTACTTC. It is translated as CASSPRIYEQYF.

CDR3 loop: CASSLVVVLKDAEAFF. DNA of the CDR3: TGTGCCAGCAGCTTGGTAGTGGTACTTAAGGACGCTGAAGCTTTCTTT. J is TRBJ1-1 and V is TRBV5-8; D remains ambiguous. Germline values: CDR1 SGHTS, CDR2 YDEGEE. The germline V and J ends were trimmed by 0 bases and 6 bases, with 18 bases remaining between them. This CDR3 has 16 amino acids.

J is TRBJ2-7 and V is TRBV13; 8 bases match TRBD2. The CDR3 totals 18 residues. Trimming cost V 2 bases and J 0 bases; bases outside gene matches: 12. CDR1 and CDR2 (germline): PRHDT, FYEKMQ (reference sequence). The CDR3 reads CASSLSRFGRGDSYEQYF. The CDR3 coding sequence is TGTGCCAGCAGCTTATCTCGGTTTGGGCGGGGGGACTCCTACGAGCAGTACTTC.

V is TRBV18 and J is TRBJ2-1, with D uncertain. CDR3 length: 16 residues. The germline V gene encodes CDR1 KGHSH and CDR2 LQKENI. Trimming cost V 3 bases and J 4 bases, with 16 bases left between them. The CDR3 DNA is TGTGCCAGCTCACCTATGGACGCCGAGGAGTACAATGAGCAGTTCTTC. Its protein product is CASSPMDAEEYNEQFF.

The chain links TRBV6-5 to TRBJ2-1, with 10 bases lining up with TRBD2. The V gene's germline CDR1 is MNHEY and CDR2 SVGAGI. The CDR3 length is 15 residues. V lost 5 bases to trimming and J lost 15 bases; unmatched junction nucleotides: 16. The CDR3 region has the DNA TGTGCCAGCAGTACCTTAGCGGGGGGCCAATCGGGGCGGTTCTTC. This sequence encodes CASSTLAGGQSGRFF.

The chain recombines TRBV19 with TRBJ2-7; TRBD1 is a possible D gene (5 bases). This CDR3 has 13 amino acids. Trimming took 3 bases from V and 3 from J, leaving 9 bases between them. Germline CDR1 is LNHDA and CDR2 is SQIVND (reference sequence). CDR3 sequence (DNA): TGTGCCAGTAGTATGGATCAGGGCTACGAGCAGTACTTC. This sequence encodes CASSMDQGYEQYF.

The J gene is TRBJ1-1, the V gene TRBV5-1, with TRBD1 matching 8 bases. Germline V gene sequence: CDR1 SGHRS, CDR2 YFSETQ. There are 15 residues in the CDR3. The V segment lost 2 bases and the J segment 5 bases; nucleotides outside the gene matches: 8. The CDR3: CASSLTGQAETEAFF. For the CDR3, the DNA is TGCGCCAGCAGCTTAACGGGACAGGCGGAAACTGAAGCTTTCTTT. The full variable domain, completed using reference TRBV5-1 and TRBJ1-1, is KAGVTQTPRYLIKTRGQQVTLSCSPISGHRSVSWYQQTPGQGLQFLFEYFSETQRNKGNFPGRFSGRQFSNSRSEMNVSTLELGDSALYLCASSLTGQAETEAFFGQGTRLTVV.

This clone is a singleton in its sample. The chain is built from TRBV2 and TRBJ2-7; 10 bases line up with TRBD1. V was pared by 6 bases and J by 6 bases, with 8 bases of the junction left unmatched. Per the germline V gene, CDR1 is SNHLY and CDR2 is FYNNEI. The CDR3 extends over 14 amino acids. This chain's CDR3 is CASSEGQGKGEQYF. Here the CDR3 DNA reads TGTGCCAGCAGCGAGGGACAGGGGAAGGGCGAGCAGTACTTC.

The rearrangement links TRBV9 to TRBJ2-3; D possibly corresponds to TRBD2 (6 bases). V was cut by 3 bases and J by 4 bases, with 18 bases left in between. Germline assignment: CDR1 SGDLS and CDR2 YYNGEE. CDR3 size: 16 residues. CDR3 sequence reads: CASSAPGGIGPDTQYF. Written as DNA, the CDR3 is TGTGCCAGCAGCGCCCCAGGAGGGATTGGGCCAGATACGCAGTATTTT.

This chain links TRBV9 with TRBJ1-1; D is ambiguous. The CDR3 length is 14 residues. Germline V gene sequence: CDR1 SGDLS, CDR2 YYNGEE. Trimming removed 0 bases from V and 1 base from J, with 7 bases in between. For the CDR3, the DNA is TGTGCCAGCAGCGTAGGGGCGGCGAACACTGAAGCTTTCTTT. This sequence encodes CASSVGAANTEAFF.

The chain is built from TRBV2 and TRBJ2-1; D gene ambiguous. V was pared by 8 bases and J by 0 bases, with 17 bases between. Germline loops: CDR1 SNHLY, CDR2 FYNNEI. CDR3 length: 16 amino acids. The CDR3 region has the DNA TGTGCCAGCGGGTCAAAGGGTCTTACCTCCTACAATGAGCAGTTCTTC. It codes for CASGSKGLTSYNEQFF.

V and J are TRBV4-1 and TRBJ2-1, with 7 bases lining up with TRBD1. Germline CDR1 MGHRA, CDR2 YSYEKL. Losses at the gene ends were 2 bases for V and 4 bases for J; bases not matched to a gene: 5. This CDR3 contains 15 residues. The CDR3 nucleotides are TGCGCCAGCAGCCAACGAGACAGGGATTACAATGAGCAGTTCTTC. It codes for CASSQRDRDYNEQFF.